A selection of T cell receptor beta chains follows, all from one sample in a study of blood T cell repertoires in COVID-19. Libraries were prepared by immunoSEQ multiplex PCR; TCRdb keeps only in-frame clonotypes and omits some of them. The data contain more than 200,000 clones, around 85% of them singletons. The source material was peripheral blood. These receptors came from a woman older than 75 with acute or convalescent COVID-19. Each CDR3 is given with its conserved first and last residue. D genes are given only for firm matches. Clone sizes are given selectively: once, few, many, or a class where the clone is expanded.

j_call,d_call,v_call,clone_size,cdr3_aa,cdr3_nt
TRBJ2-7,TRBD2,TRBV11-2,.,CASSPLGTTLFEQYF,TGTGCCAGCAGCCCCCTCGGGACTACCCTTTTCGAGCAGTACTTC
TRBJ1-2,.,TRBV5-4,.,CASSFTGRTNGYTF,TGTGCCAGCAGCTTTACAGGGCGAACAAACGGCTACACCTTC
TRBJ1-4,.,TRBV5-1,.,CASSLSGIGEKLFF,TGCGCCAGCAGCTTATCAGGGATAGGTGAAAAACTGTTTTTT
TRBJ2-5,TRBD1,TRBV7-9,.,CASSKPFGTDFKTQYF,TGTGCCAGCAGCAAGCCATTCGGGACAGACTTTAAGACCCAGTACTTC
TRBJ2-7,.,TRBV7-2,.,CASSLTTGGAFEQYF,TGTGCCAGCAGCTTAACAACTGGAGGGGCGTTCGAGCAGTACTTC
TRBJ1-2,.,TRBV6-5,.,CASSIDTGEGGGYTF,TGTGCCAGCAGCATCGATACTGGAGAAGGAGGTGGCTACACCTTC
TRBJ2-2,.,TRBV6-5,.,CASRSAGELFF,TGTGCCAGCAGGTCCGCCGGGGAGCTGTTTTTT
TRBJ1-5,.,TRBV4-1,.,CASSQVLKGPLNQPQHF,TGCGCCAGCAGCCAAGTCTTGAAGGGGCCCCTCAATCAGCCCCAGCATTTT
TRBJ2-5,.,TRBV6-1,.,CASSEALQGMETQYF,TGTGCCAGCAGTGAAGCGCTTCAGGGGATGGAGACCCAGTACTTC
TRBJ1-1,.,TRBV7-9,.,CASSRGTFITEAFF,TGTGCCAGCAGCAGAGGGACATTTATCACTGAAGCTTTCTTT
TRBJ1-2,.,TRBV4-1,once,CASSAAFPEDRILGGYTF,TGCGCCAGCAGCGCCGCCTTTCCCGAGGACAGAATTCTTGGTGGCTACACCTTC
TRBJ1-1,.,TRBV5-1,.,CASSLVAGAATEAFF,TGCGCCAGCAGCTTGGTGGCAGGGGCAGCGACTGAAGCTTTCTTT
TRBJ1-5,.,TRBV10-3,many,CAISGTQDQPQHF,TGTGCCATCAGTGGGACACAGGATCAGCCCCAGCATTTT
TRBJ2-7,TRBD1,TRBV9,once,CASSATTGVGGEQYF,TGTGCCAGCAGCGCGACCACAGGGGTTGGTGGCGAGCAGTACTTC
TRBJ1-5,.,TRBV3-1/TRBV3-2,.,CASSQSGARNQPQHF,TGTGCCAGCAGCCAATCAGGGGCTCGGAATCAGCCCCAGCATTTT
TRBJ2-7,.,TRBV27,many,CASSPQVNYEQYF,TGTGCCAGCAGTCCACAGGTTAACTACGAGCAGTACTTC
TRBJ2-5,TRBD1,TRBV20-1,.,CSASRGDRVGETQYF,TGCAGTGCTAGTCGCGGGGACAGGGTGGGAGAGACCCAGTACTTC
TRBJ1-1,TRBD1,TRBV5-4,.,CASSSQGVMNTEAFF,TGTGCCAGCAGCTCCCAGGGGGTAATGAACACTGAAGCTTTCTTT
TRBJ1-5,.,TRBV28,.,CASSRGGSAQPQHF,TGTGCCAGCAGCCGGGGGGGATCCGCTCAGCCCCAGCATTTT
TRBJ1-4,.,TRBV29-1,.,CSVTAGTPNEKLFF,TGCAGCGTGACTGCGGGTACGCCTAATGAAAAACTGTTTTTT
TRBJ2-7,.,TRBV27,.,CASSLNYRSYEQYF,TGTGCCAGCAGTTTAAACTACCGCTCCTACGAGCAGTACTTC
TRBJ2-5,.,TRBV2,.,CASSERLPGETQYF,TGTGCCAGCAGCGAGCGCCTCCCGGGAGAGACCCAGTACTTC
TRBJ1-3,TRBD1,TRBV19,.,CASSGPGTASGNTIYF,TGTGCCAGTAGTGGGCCAGGGACAGCGTCTGGAAACACCATATATTTT
TRBJ2-4,TRBD1,TRBV19,few,CASSPTTGGPTQIAKNIQYF,TGTGCCAGTAGTCCGACCACAGGGGGCCCGACCCAAATAGCCAAAAACATTCAGTACTTC
TRBJ2-1,TRBD2,TRBV6-1,few,CASSEKGGGSPSYNEQFF,TGTGCCAGCAGTGAAAAAGGTGGCGGGAGTCCGTCCTACAATGAGCAGTTCTTC
TRBJ2-1,.,TRBV7-8,once,CASSLGQHNEQFF,TGTGCCAGCAGCTTAGGACAGCACAATGAGCAGTTCTTC
TRBJ2-3,TRBD2,TRBV4-2,.,CASSQVGTSGGLKDTQYF,TGTGCCAGCAGCCAAGTTGGGACTAGCGGGGGGCTCAAGGATACGCAGTATTTT
TRBJ1-2,TRBD1,TRBV5-4,.,CASSLENRGDGYTF,TGTGCCAGCAGCTTGGAGAACAGGGGTGATGGCTACACCTTC
TRBJ2-1,TRBD1,TRBV5-1,once,CASSPGQGPYNEQFF,TGCGCCAGCAGTCCGGGACAGGGCCCCTACAATGAGCAGTTCTTC
TRBJ1-2,TRBD1,TRBV28,.,CASSPSTGPRNYGYTF,TGTGCCAGCAGTCCGTCGACAGGGCCGAGGAACTATGGCTACACCTTC
TRBJ1-3,.,TRBV3-1/TRBV3-2,.,CASSQGGQRIPGNTIYF,TGTGCCAGCAGCCAAGGCGGACAGCGAATTCCTGGAAACACCATATATTTT
TRBJ1-5,.,TRBV10-3,few,CAIKSGSNQPQHF,TGTGCCATCAAGTCCGGTAGCAATCAGCCCCAGCATTTT
TRBJ1-1,.,TRBV10-3,few,CAISKAGSNEAFF,TGTGCCATCTCCAAGGCGGGTTCGAATGAAGCTTTCTTT
TRBJ1-1,.,TRBV5-1,.,CASSPLATGDTEAFF,TGCGCCAGCAGCCCCTTGGCAACCGGGGACACTGAAGCTTTCTTT
TRBJ2-2,.,TRBV10-3,.,CAISEARTENTGELFF,TGTGCCATCAGTGAGGCTCGGACAGAGAACACCGGGGAGCTGTTTTTT
TRBJ1-5,.,TRBV10-3,few,CATGGTLDQPQHF,TGTGCCACCGGTGGGACATTAGATCAGCCCCAGCATTTT
TRBJ1-1,.,TRBV6-1,few,CASSEALIGSAFEARNTEAFF,TGTGCCAGCAGTGAAGCGCTTATAGGGAGCGCTTTCGAGGCCCGGAACACTGAAGCTTTCTTT
TRBJ1-5,TRBD1,TRBV5-6,.,CASSLAGTVYQPQHF,TGTGCCAGCAGCTTGGCCGGGACAGTTTATCAGCCCCAGCATTTT
TRBJ1-1,TRBD1,TRBV28,.,CASSLAGTGESSDTEAFF,TGTGCCAGCAGTTTAGCCGGGACAGGGGAATCATCGGACACTGAAGCTTTCTTT
TRBJ2-2,.,TRBV14,.,CASSQVRGSGELFF,TGTGCCAGCAGCCAAGTCAGGGGCTCCGGGGAGCTGTTTTTT
TRBJ2-7,TRBD1,TRBV7-9,.,CASSLGQGGSYEQYF,TGTGCCAGCAGCTTGGGACAGGGAGGGTCCTACGAGCAGTACTTC